The rows below give T cell receptor beta chains drawn from one sample of a study of PD-1 blockade in classical Hodgkin lymphoma. Measured with immunoSEQ multiplex PCR; TCRdb has only the in-frame clones, and not every one. Among about 41,000 clones listed, approximately 80% were seen once. Sequencing was performed on peripheral blood mononuclear cells (PBMCs), taken at baseline. These receptors originate from a human donor with classical Hodgkin lymphoma. CDR3s include the opening cysteine and the closing phenylalanine or tryptophan. Each record gives: CDR3 protein, CDR3 DNA, clone size, J gene, D gene, V gene. A D gene is named only where the DNA matches it firmly. Expanded clones are given a class, and other clones once, few, many or no size at all.

CASSLRFNEQFF TGTGCCAGCAGCCTTAGGTTCAATGAGCAGTTCTTC - TRBJ2-1 - TRBV28
CAWSPGTGSNQPQHF TGTGCCTGGAGCCCCGGGACAGGTAGCAATCAGCCCCAGCATTTT - TRBJ1-5 TRBD1 TRBV30
CASSPAGGYGTDTQYF TGTGCCAGCTCACCCGCGGGAGGGTACGGCACAGATACGCAGTATTTT - TRBJ2-3 TRBD2 TRBV18
CASRAGTGGALYEKLFF TGTGCCAGCAGGGCCGGGACAGGGGGCGCTTTATATGAAAAACTGTTTTTT - TRBJ1-4 TRBD1 TRBV2
CASTRPMGNTEAFF TGTGCCAGCACCCGGCCGATGGGAAACACTGAAGCTTTCTTT once TRBJ1-1 - TRBV11-2
CASTTGAYGYTF TGTGCCAGCACCACGGGGGCCTATGGCTACACCTTC - TRBJ1-2 - TRBV6-5
CASSLARVDTQYF TGCGCCAGCAGCTTGGCCCGGGTAGATACGCAGTATTTT - TRBJ2-3 - TRBV5-1
CASSHRTEAYEQYF TGTGCCAGCAGCCACCGGACGGAAGCATACGAGCAGTACTTC - TRBJ2-7 - TRBV7-9
CASGGLAGVGNEQFF TGTGCCAGCGGCGGGCTAGCGGGAGTAGGGAATGAGCAGTTCTTC - TRBJ2-1 TRBD2 TRBV6-5
CASDNRGTEAFF TGTGCCAGCGATAACAGGGGCACTGAAGCTTTCTTT few TRBJ1-1 TRBD1 TRBV7-2
CASGMVGRPFTDTQYF TGTGCCAGCGGGATGGTGGGGCGCCCATTCACAGATACGCAGTATTTT few TRBJ2-3 - TRBV19
CASSFGGSGELFF TGTGCCAGCTCGTTTGGAGGGTCCGGGGAGCTGTTTTTT - TRBJ2-2 - TRBV18
CASSLGAGVGPYEQYF TGTGCCAGCAGCCTAGGAGCGGGAGTAGGCCCCTACGAGCAGTACTTC - TRBJ2-7 TRBD2 TRBV7-8
CAWIGSRSSYNEQFF TGTGCCTGGATTGGCAGCCGTAGCTCCTACAATGAGCAGTTCTTC - TRBJ2-1 - TRBV30
CASSVSTNTGELFF TGTGCCAGCAGCGTATCAACGAACACCGGGGAGCTGTTTTTT - TRBJ2-2 - TRBV9
CASSLSGGTIGNQPQHF TGTGCCAGCAGTTTATCGGGGGGGACGATAGGCAATCAGCCCCAGCATTTT - TRBJ1-5 - TRBV27
CASSIGTGEQYF TGTGCCAGCAGCATTGGGACTGGAGAGCAGTACTTC - TRBJ2-7 - TRBV7-9
CASSHNWGEQYF TGTGCCAGCAGCCACAACTGGGGCGAGCAGTACTTC - TRBJ2-7 - TRBV7-2
CASSLMIVSFGGYTF TGTGCCAGCAGCTTGATGATTGTGTCTTTCGGTGGCTACACCTTC - TRBJ1-2 - TRBV5-5
CASGRGTGDGYTF TGTGCCAGCGGGAGAGGGACAGGGGATGGCTACACCTTC - TRBJ1-2 TRBD1 TRBV6-1
CASGQGRPPSEQFF TGTGCCAGCGGACAGGGAAGACCCCCCAGTGAGCAGTTCTTC - TRBJ2-1 TRBD1 TRBV6-5
CASSRLGTDRETQYF TGTGCCAGCAGCCGCCTTGGGACTGACAGAGAGACCCAGTACTTC - TRBJ2-5 - TRBV7-3
CASSQVTVQPEAFF TGCGCCAGCAGCCAAGTCACGGTACAGCCTGAAGCTTTCTTT - TRBJ1-1 - TRBV4-1
CASSQGGALEHTEAFF TGCGCCAGCAGCCAAGGAGGAGCATTGGAGCACACTGAAGCTTTCTTT - TRBJ1-1 - TRBV5-4
CASSYVGSYEQYF TGTGCCAGCAGTTACGTGGGCTCCTACGAGCAGTACTTC - TRBJ2-7 - TRBV6-5
CASSPDSRVSEQFF TGCGCCAGCAGCCCAGATTCCCGGGTGAGTGAGCAGTTCTTC - TRBJ2-1 - TRBV4-1
CASTGTASTGELFF TGTGCCAGCACGGGGACAGCGAGCACCGGGGAGCTGTTTTTT - TRBJ2-2 TRBD1 TRBV27